This TCR beta chain was sequenced during a study of siplizumab effects on memory and regulatory T cells. This clone has just a few counts. The target antigen is unknown. The cells of the mixed lymphocyte reaction underwent a roughly six-day coculture at 37°C. CFSE tagged responder PBMCs, Violet Dye tagged stimulator PBMCs, and the cells were mixed 1:1. Germline loops: CDR1 MNHNS, CDR2 SASEGT. V was cut by 7 bases and J by 2 bases, with 17 bases left in between. The CDR3 is made up of 15 amino acids. TCRdb keeps only in-frame clones here, not all; method: immunoSEQ multiplex PCR. The table records roughly 11,000 clones, around 45% of them present only once.

Source material: CFSE-low (dividing) CD8+ T cells sorted from an allogeneic mixed lymphocyte reaction. The rearrangement uses TRBV6-1 and TRBJ1-2, with D perhaps TRBD1 (6 bases). This receptor was identified in a human donor in good health; the cells came from an allogeneic mixed lymphocyte reaction. Some clones in this sample may be carry-over from other donors' samples. CDR3 region: CASTFLQGSNYGYTF. The CDR3 DNA is TGTGCCAGCACCTTCCTCCAGGGGAGCAACTATGGCTACACCTTC.